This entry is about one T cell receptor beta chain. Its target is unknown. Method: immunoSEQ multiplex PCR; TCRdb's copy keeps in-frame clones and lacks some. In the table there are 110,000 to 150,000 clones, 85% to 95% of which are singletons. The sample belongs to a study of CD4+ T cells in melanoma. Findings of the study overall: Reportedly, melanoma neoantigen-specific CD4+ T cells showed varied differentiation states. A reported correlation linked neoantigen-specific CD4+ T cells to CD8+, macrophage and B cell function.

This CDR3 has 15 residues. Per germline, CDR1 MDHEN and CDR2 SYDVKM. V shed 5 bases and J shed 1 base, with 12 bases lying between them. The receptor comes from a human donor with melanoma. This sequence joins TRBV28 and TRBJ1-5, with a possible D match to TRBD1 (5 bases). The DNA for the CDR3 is TGTGCCAGCAGTCGCGGACAACCAAGCAATCAGCCCCAGCATTTT. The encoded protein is CASSRGQPSNQPQHF.